Listed below are T cell receptor beta chains from one sample, sequenced in a study of vaccination and CD4 T cells after COVID-19. These receptors have no known antigen. From the PCR reads, TCRdb called clonotypes with MiXCR, one entry per CDR3 protein. The profile covers 9,500 or so distinct CDR3 sequences, with 30% appearing a single time and 8.5% to 10% taken by the ten largest. The specimen was CD4+ T cells from blood, cultured in vitro, collected after SARS-CoV-2 vaccination. The receptors originated from a human donor who had recovered from COVID-19. CDR3s include the opening cysteine and the closing phenylalanine or tryptophan. D genes are given only for firm matches. Some rows mark clone size as missing; the rest say once, few, many or name a class of expanded clone.

TRBJ1-1 TRBV29-1 NA NA TGCAGCGTGAGCCCGTTGTGGGGGGACGCTGAAGCTTTCTTT CSVSPLWGDAEAFF
TRBJ1-6 TRBV28 TRBD1 NA TGTGCCAGCAGCCCGAAGACAGGGGGCCTGAGCTCCTATAATACACCCCTCCACTTT CASSPKTGGLSSYNTPLHF
TRBJ2-7 TRBV27 NA few TGTGCCAGCAGTTTTCTGTTGGGCGAGCAGTACTTC CASSFLLGEQYF
TRBJ1-2 TRBV20-1 TRBD1 few TGCAGTGCTTCCCGGGACAGATCCTATGGCTACACCTTC CSASRDRSYGYTF
TRBJ2-5 TRBV20-1 TRBD2 few TGCAGTGCCAGGTGGTCGCGGACTAGCGGGAGGGGACCCCAAGAGACCCAGTACTTC CSARWSRTSGRGPQETQYF
TRBJ2-1 TRBV11-2 TRBD2 NA TGTGCCAGCAGCTTAAGCCGGGGGGGACCCCTAGAGCAGTTCTTC CASSLSRGGPLEQFF
TRBJ2-5 TRBV19 NA NA TGTGCCAGTAGGCCCGGACATCTTGATCTGACCCAGTACTTC CASRPGHLDLTQYF
TRBJ1-3 TRBV28 NA medium-sized TGTGCCAGCAGTTTAGAGGGATTCTCTGGAAACACCATATATTTT CASSLEGFSGNTIYF
TRBJ2-7 TRBV27 TRBD2 NA TGTGCCAGCAGGGGACTAGCGGGCCCGGACTACGAGCAGTACTTC CASRGLAGPDYEQYF
TRBJ1-2 TRBV7-7 NA few TGTGCCAGCAGTCGATGGACGGCTAGTACCCCCCTCCCCACCTTC CASSRWTASTPLPTF
TRBJ2-7 TRBV27 TRBD2 few TGTGCCAGCAGTTTGAAGACTAGCGGGAGTACCTCCTACGAGCAGTACTTC CASSLKTSGSTSYEQYF
TRBJ2-7 TRBV28 NA NA TGTGCCAGCTCCTCGGGGGACTCCTACGAGCAGTACTTC CASSSGDSYEQYF
TRBJ2-6 TRBV19 NA NA TGTGCCAGTAGATCCGACAGCTCTGGGGCCAACGTCCTGACTTTC CASRSDSSGANVLTF
TRBJ1-4 TRBV23-1 TRBD1 NA TGCGCCAGTCCCATCTACAGGGGCAAGGGGGAAAAACTGTTTTTT CASPIYRGKGEKLFF
TRBJ1-5 TRBV2 NA few TGTGCCAGCCGCTCAAATGGAGGTAGTCATCAGCCCCAGCATTTT CASRSNGGSHQPQHF
TRBJ2-7 TRBV27 TRBD2 NA TGTGCCAGCAGGTTAGCGGGCCCCTCAACTCCATTAACCTACGAGCAGTACTTC CASRLAGPSTPLTYEQYF
TRBJ1-2 TRBV6-2/TRBV6-3 NA few TGTGCCAGCAGTCCTGGAAGGGTTTACTATGGCTACACCTTC CASSPGRVYYGYTF
TRBJ2-2 TRBV2 NA NA TGTGCCAGCAGTGAAGGCCAGGGACGAACCGGGGAGCTGTTTTTT CASSEGQGRTGELFF
TRBJ1-5 TRBV10-2 NA NA TGCGCCAGCAGTGTACTTGGGGGTCAGCCCCAGCATTTT CASSVLGGQPQHF
TRBJ2-7 TRBV7-6 TRBD2 few TGTGCCAGCAGCTTCCGTAGCGGGGCGGTTCTTTACGAGCAGTACTTC CASSFRSGAVLYEQYF
TRBJ1-1 TRBV19 TRBD1 NA TGTGCCAGTAGGGCCAGGGGGAGGGGGCCAAAGAACACTGAAGCTTTCTTT CASRARGRGPKNTEAFF
TRBJ2-4 TRBV6-2/TRBV6-3 TRBD2 few TGTGCCAGCCGGACGGGAGGGGTAGCCAAAAACATTCAGTACTTC CASRTGGVAKNIQYF
TRBJ2-7 TRBV6-1 NA NA TGTGCCAGCAGACTAGACACCGAGCAGTACTTC CASRLDTEQYF
TRBJ1-5 TRBV6-2/TRBV6-3 TRBD1 NA TGTGCCAGCAGTTACGGAAACAGGGGGCCGAATCAGCCCCAGCATTTT CASSYGNRGPNQPQHF
TRBJ1-5 TRBV19 NA medium-sized TGTGCCAGTATCGGTCCCCACCCGGGCAATCAGCCCCAGCATTTT CASIGPHPGNQPQHF
TRBJ2-3 TRBV4-3 NA NA TGCGCCAGCAGCCTAGGGTCGGCAGCCAGCACAGATACGCAGTATTTT CASSLGSAASTDTQYF
TRBJ2-1 TRBV24-1 TRBD2 NA TGTGCCACCAGTGATCCGGGACTAGCGGGAGCCAATGAGCAGTTCTTC CATSDPGLAGANEQFF
TRBJ2-5 TRBV11-2 NA NA TGTGCCAGCAGCTTAATTGGGCGAGAGACCCAGTACTTC CASSLIGRETQYF
TRBJ2-7 TRBV6-1 TRBD2 NA TGTGCCAGCAGTCGCGATGGGACTAGTGTCGAGCAGTACTTC CASSRDGTSVEQYF
TRBJ2-3 TRBV19 NA few TGTGCCAGTAGTATCGGCCAGGGGAGCACAGATACGCAGTATTTT CASSIGQGSTDTQYF